This is a list of T cell receptor beta chains from one sample in a study of CXCR3-negative and CXCR3-positive naive CD8 T cells. Each CDR3 protein gets one entry in TCRdb, which reprocessed the 5' RACE reads and gives no DNA. The sample shows roughly 130,000 distinct CDR3 sequences, and roughly 0.62% sits with its ten largest clones. The sequenced material came from naive CXCR3+ CD8+ T cells from blood. These receptors all come from a human donor in good health. Some clones in this sample may be carry-over from other donors' samples. Each CDR3 is given with its conserved first and last residue. Each record gives: J gene, V gene, CDR3 protein.

TRBJ2-7	TRBV20-1	CSARPTISYEQYF
TRBJ1-2	TRBV6-5	CASSYSGQGNGYTF
TRBJ1-1	TRBV12-3/TRBV12-4	CASSPTQPGTEAFF
TRBJ2-7	TRBV11-2	CASSFPTSPYEQYF
TRBJ1-2	TRBV27	CASRQGTYGYTF
TRBJ1-5	TRBV28	CASSFRTGNQPQHF
TRBJ2-7	TRBV29-1	CSVEGGGDPYEQYF
TRBJ2-3	TRBV21-1	CASTQRGVPPTDTQYF
TRBJ2-3	TRBV28	CASKIQGGSDTQYF
TRBJ1-1	TRBV20-1	CSARDIGTEAFF
TRBJ1-1	TRBV23-1	CASSHYPGTKDTEAFF
TRBJ1-2	TRBV27	CASSPPGTVNYGYTF
TRBJ2-7	TRBV11-3	CASSSSGTGVLLVYEQYF
TRBJ2-1	TRBV5-1	CASSPGTSGNNEQFF
TRBJ2-7	TRBV20-1	CSARDGAGQLSYEQYF
TRBJ2-4	TRBV14	CASSQAFSRTKNIQYF
TRBJ2-5	TRBV7-2	CASSYVRPSWVETQYF
TRBJ2-3	TRBV25-1	CASSSDRGLDTQYF
TRBJ1-5	TRBV7-9	CASSLFNQPQHF
TRBJ1-3	TRBV29-1	CSVTVRNTIYF
TRBJ2-2	TRBV4-3	CASSLSGAGTGWDTGELFF
TRBJ2-3	TRBV6-5	CASQAGDTQYF
TRBJ1-4	TRBV4-3	CASSRRGAANEKLFF
TRBJ2-5	TRBV4-1	CASSQDGASGDQETQYF
TRBJ1-1	TRBV29-1	CSSGGDTEAFF
TRBJ1-5	TRBV27	CASSFPGQGARQPQHF
TRBJ2-1	TRBV27	CASSSLFGTASYNEQFF
TRBJ1-1	TRBV7-9	CASSLGRGGTEAFF
TRBJ1-2	TRBV12-3/TRBV12-4	CASSFGRAYGYTF
TRBJ1-2	TRBV7-9	CASSFSTVNYGYTF
TRBJ1-2	TRBV6-1	CASSPNGGDGYTF
TRBJ2-7	TRBV20-1	CSARDLSGPSYEQYF
TRBJ2-7	TRBV7-2	CASPVWGSNLLYEQYF
TRBJ2-2	TRBV9	CASSVQAGALNTGELFF
TRBJ2-5	TRBV2	CASLGQGIETQYF
TRBJ2-5	TRBV12-3/TRBV12-4	CASSWGSHQETQYF
TRBJ1-4	TRBV7-9	CASSGTVATNEKLFF
TRBJ2-5	TRBV9	CASSPVETETQYF
TRBJ2-1	TRBV19	CASSIGTYNEQFF
TRBJ2-7	TRBV29-1	CSVEGGTLYEQYF
TRBJ2-2	TRBV21-1	CASRPGTSGGSNTGELFF
TRBJ2-2	TRBV7-9	CASSSYSDTGELFF
TRBJ2-6	TRBV29-1	CSAEGGVGANVLTF
TRBJ2-3	TRBV28	CASSPPGQMNTDTQYF
TRBJ2-3	TRBV10-3	CAIAASTSGMGDTQYF
TRBJ2-2	TRBV29-1	CSVEAENTGELFF
TRBJ2-7	TRBV4-3	CASSQAGGDHYEQYF
TRBJ2-3	TRBV5-4	CASSSLAGEDTQYF
TRBJ2-7	TRBV5-5	CASSFASGSGYEQYF
TRBJ1-4	TRBV12-3/TRBV12-4	CASSKDSATNEKLFF
TRBJ2-5	TRBV7-9	CASSLELTDQETQYF
TRBJ2-7	TRBV3-1	CASSQEEWSYEQYF
TRBJ2-5	TRBV27	CASRGFSGETQYF
TRBJ2-1	TRBV28	CASSLTSSSYNEQFF
TRBJ1-2	TRBV16	CASSGSGTYGYTF